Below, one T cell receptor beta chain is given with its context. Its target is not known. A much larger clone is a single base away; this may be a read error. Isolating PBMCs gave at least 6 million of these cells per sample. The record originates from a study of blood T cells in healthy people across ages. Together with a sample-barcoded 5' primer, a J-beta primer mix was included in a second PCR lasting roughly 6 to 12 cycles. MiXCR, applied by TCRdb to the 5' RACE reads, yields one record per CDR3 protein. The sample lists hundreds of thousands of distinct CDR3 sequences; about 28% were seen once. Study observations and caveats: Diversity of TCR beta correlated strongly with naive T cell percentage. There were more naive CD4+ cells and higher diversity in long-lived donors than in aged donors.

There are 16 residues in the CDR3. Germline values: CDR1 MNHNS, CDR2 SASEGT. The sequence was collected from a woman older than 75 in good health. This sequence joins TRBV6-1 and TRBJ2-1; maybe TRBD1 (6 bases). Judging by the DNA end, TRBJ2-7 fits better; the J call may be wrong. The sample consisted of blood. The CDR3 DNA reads TGTGCCAGCAGTGAATTGGACAGTCCTCCCTACAATGAGCAGTACTTC. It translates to CASSELDSPPYNEQYF.